Listed here are 29 T cell receptor beta chains from one sample, sequenced in a study of neurological immune-mediated disorders. TCRdb used MiXCR to reprocess the 5' RACE reads, holding one entry per CDR3 protein. The sample lists some 19,000 distinct CDR3 sequences; roughly 14% were seen once. The sample consisted of PBMCs. These receptors all come from a female donor with HTLV-1-associated myelopathy (HAM/TSP).

This clonotype was recorded at least ten times. The chain carries TRBV6-1 and TRBJ2-3, with 8 bases matching TRBD1. CDR3 length equals 15 residues. Germline V gene data show CDR1 as MNHNS and CDR2 as SASEGT. The J segment lost 2 bases and the V segment lost 3 bases, leaving 4 bases of the junction unmatched. The chain's CDR3 is CASSDPGGITDTQYF. The CDR3 DNA sequence: TGTGCCAGCAGTGACCCAGGGGGCATCACAGATACGCAGTATTTT.

This clonotype was counted once. The junction shows a germline mismatch at one end, possibly a read error. The chain employs TRBV10-1 and TRBJ2-7; the match to TRBD1 covers 9 bases. The germline V gene encodes CDR1 WNHNN and CDR2 SYGVQD (reference sequence). The CDR3 loop spans 14 amino acids. The CDR3 sequence is CANSTNRDRAEQYF. The CDR3 DNA reads as TGCGCCAACAGTACAAACCGGGACAGGGCCGAGCAGTACTTC.

In its sample, this clonotype was seen many times. The rearrangement joins TRBV5-5 to TRBJ1-1; D possibly corresponds to TRBD1 (6 bases). Between the trimmed V and J ends, which lost 3 bases and 8 bases, there was a span of 11 bases. The CDR3 sequence is 12 residues long. Germline assignment: CDR1 SGHKS and CDR2 YYEKEE (reference sequence). The CDR3 region is CASSSWTEEAFF. CDR3 nucleotide sequence: TGTGCCAGCAGCTCTTGGACAGAAGAAGCTTTCTTT.

This clonotype is medium-sized (0.01 to 0.1%) in the sample. The J gene is TRBJ2-3, the V gene TRBV5-5; D call uncertain. The V end was cut by 3 bases, the J end by 1 base, with 6 bases between. CDR3 length: 13 residues. Germline CDR1 SGHKS, CDR2 YYEKEE (reference sequence). The DNA for the CDR3 is TGTGCCAGCAGCTCGTTGGGCACAGATACGCAGTATTTT. This translates into CASSSLGTDTQYF.

A single count supports this clonotype. At one of its ends the junction is not consistent with the germline gene, which may arise from a read error. For the CDR3, the DNA is TGTGCCAGCATTGAAGGGACAGTGCGAAATTTACCCCTCCACTTT. It yields the protein CASIEGTVRNLPLHF. This rearrangement joins TRBV2 to TRBJ1-6, with 7 positions matching TRBD1. This CDR3 is 15 amino acids long. Per the germline V gene, CDR1 is SNHLY and CDR2 is FYNNEI.

This clonotype came up many times. Given a much more abundant clone one base away, this may be a read error. The chain combines TRBV5-1 with TRBJ2-1, with 9 bases matching TRBD2. Looked up from germline, CDR1 is SGHRS and CDR2 is YFSETQ. The V gene end was trimmed by 4 bases and the J gene end by 3 bases; junction bases not matched to a gene: 2. This CDR3 region has 14 residues. The CDR3 sequence: CASSGSGGYNEQFF. Here the CDR3 DNA reads TGCGCCAGCAGCGGTAGCGGGGGCTACAATGAGCAGTTCTTC.

In this sample, this clonotype turned up many times. V and J are TRBV10-2 and TRBJ2-1, with 8 bases that match TRBD2. V shed 6 bases, J shed 7 bases, and the junction held 11 bases outside the gene matches. The CDR3 runs 15 residues. Germline assignment: CDR1 WSHSY and CDR2 SAAADI. CDR3 coding DNA: TGCGCCAGCAGACCAGGACTAGCCCGGGGGAATGAGCAGTTCTTC. It translates to CASRPGLARGNEQFF.

Ten or more counts support this clonotype. The chain employs TRBV20-1 and TRBJ1-6, with D uncertain. The CDR3 spans 13 residues. Germline CDR1 reads DFQATT; CDR2 reads SNEGSKA (reference sequence). V lost 5 bases, J lost 9 bases, and 14 bases lay in between. DNA of the CDR3: TGCAGTGCTCTCCAGGACCACCTTTCACCCCTCCACTTT. Residues: CSALQDHLSPLHF.

This clonotype showed up many times. This chain uses TRBV5-1 with TRBJ2-3; 10 bases match TRBD2. Trimming removed 2 bases from V and 3 bases from J; junction bases left unmatched: 21. This CDR3 has 21 residues. CDR1 is SGHRS and CDR2 is YFSETQ in the germline V gene. The CDR3 region has the DNA TGCGCCAGCAGCTTACCAATTAGACTAGCGGGTTCATCAAGGGCTACAGATACGCAGTATTTT. Its protein product is CASSLPIRLAGSSRATDTQYF.

V and J are TRBV20-1 and TRBJ2-7, with D possibly TRBD2 on 7 matching bases. V shed 4 bases and J shed 3 bases, with 13 bases lying between them. Germline CDR1 is DFQATT and CDR2 is SNEGSKA (reference sequence). This CDR3 has 13 residues. The CDR3 reads CSANRGGGYEQYF. As DNA, the CDR3 is TGCAGTGCTAATAGAGGGGGGGGCTACGAGCAGTACTTC.

This clonotype was detected ten times or more. The CDR3 sequence is CSASDSSGGAYEQYF. For the CDR3, the DNA is TGCAGTGCTAGTGACAGCAGCGGGGGAGCCTACGAGCAGTACTTC. The chain recombines TRBV20-1 with TRBJ2-7; TRBD2 aligns across 8 bases. This CDR3 region has 15 residues. With V trimmed by 3 bases and J by 2 bases, 9 bases remained unmatched. CDR1 and CDR2 from the germline V gene are DFQATT and SNEGSKA (reference sequence).

In this sample, this clonotype turned up many times. This chain uses TRBV5-6 with TRBJ1-6; 7 bases fit TRBD1. Germline CDR1 reads SGHDT; CDR2 reads YYEEEE. Germline trimming cut 0 bases from V and 9 bases from J; bases unmatched to any gene: 3. CDR3 size: 14 residues. For the CDR3, the DNA is TGTGCCAGCAGCTTGGGGACAGGAGCTTCACCCCTCCACTTT. Protein: CASSLGTGASPLHF.

This clonotype was counted ten times or more. The rearrangement links TRBV25-1 to TRBJ2-5; D ambiguous. The CDR3 is made up of 13 amino acids. Germline values: CDR1 MGHDK, CDR2 SYGVNS. V was trimmed by 5 bases and J by 2 bases, leaving 9 bases between them. CDR3 DNA: TGTGCCAGCAGTAGTTGGGGACAAGAGACCCAGTACTTC. Protein sequence: CASSSWGQETQYF.

This clonotype was detected only a few times. This chain joins TRBV7-2 and TRBJ2-1, with TRBD2 identical over 10 bases. Looked up from germline, CDR1 is SGHTA and CDR2 is FQGNSA. V dropped 5 bases and J dropped 8; count of bases not matched to a gene: 15. The CDR3 sequence is 17 residues long. DNA for the CDR3: TGTGCCAGCAGCCACCCCACGGCTAGCGGGAGTAGGGATGAGCAGTTCTTC. It translates to CASSHPTASGSRDEQFF.

This clonotype was counted ten times or more. V and J are TRBV12-3 or TRBV12-4 and TRBJ2-1; D is unclear. The CDR3 extends over 14 amino acids. V was shortened by 3 bases and J by 4 bases, with 10 bases between the two germline ends. The CDR3 DNA follows: TGTGCCAGCAGTTTTGGGCAGGCTTACAATGAGCAGTTCTTC. Its protein product is CASSFGQAYNEQFF.

In this sample, this clonotype turned up many times. This chain uses TRBV15 with TRBJ2-3; 8 bases are shared with TRBD1. V gave up 4 bases and J gave up 6 bases; unmatched junction bases: 6. There are 14 residues in the CDR3. Germline values: CDR1 LNHNV, CDR2 YYDKDF (reference sequence). CDR3 sequence: CATSMGQESDTQYF. CDR3 sequence (DNA): TGTGCCACCAGCATGGGACAGGAGTCTGATACGCAGTATTTT.

This clonotype was found many times. The J gene is TRBJ2-4, the V gene TRBV7-2; 7 bases match TRBD1. Trimming removed 4 bases from V and 3 bases from J; junction bases left unmatched: 18. CDR1 is SGHTA and CDR2 is FQGNSA in the germline V gene. This CDR3 is built from 19 residues. The CDR3 reads CASSSRTGRSVRNKNIQYF. CDR3 nucleotide sequence: TGTGCCAGCAGCTCTCGGACAGGTCGCTCGGTTCGGAACAAAAACATTCAGTACTTC.

This clonotype showed up many times. This rearrangement joins TRBV11-2 to TRBJ1-6, with D uncertain. Germline CDR1 reads SGHAT; CDR2 reads FQNNGV. The CDR3 spans 16 residues. V gave up 0 bases and J gave up 14 bases, with 20 bases separating them. The CDR3 bases are TGTGCCAGCAGCTTAGACAGGAACAGACAATTCTCGGCCCTCCACTTT. The encoded protein is CASSLDRNRQFSALHF.

This chain links TRBV5-1 with TRBJ2-3, with 10 bases matching TRBD2. This CDR3 region has 18 residues. Germline V lookup: CDR1 SGHRS, CDR2 YFSETQ. Unmatched junction bases numbered 13, after V lost 1 base and J lost 5 bases. CDR3 coding DNA: TGCGCCAGCAGCTTGTCCGAGGCAGCGGGAGGGCATCAAGATACGCAGTATTTT. The encoded protein is CASSLSEAAGGHQDTQYF.

This clonotype is a singleton in its sample. This may stem from a read error, because a much larger clone lies one nucleotide away. The CDR3 bases are TGTGCCAACAGCTTATTTCTGGGACCCGCCACCCAGACCCAGTACTTC. Residues: CANSLFLGPATQTQYF. V gene TRBV11-3 combines with J gene TRBJ2-5; TRBD1 or TRBD2 may be the D gene (5 bases each). The germline gives CDR1 SGHNT, CDR2 YENEEA. The CDR3 contains 16 residues.

In its sample, this clonotype was seen many times. V and J are TRBV10-3 and TRBJ2-1, with a possible D match to TRBD2 (6 bases). This CDR3 comprises 15 residues. Germline values: CDR1 ENHRY, CDR2 SYGVKD. V was clipped by 6 bases and J by 7 bases, with 19 bases between them. This CDR3 reads CAIRGTEGRGNEQFF. CDR3 in DNA: TGTGCCATCAGGGGGACGGAGGGCCGGGGGAATGAGCAGTTCTTC.

This clonotype was seen repeatedly, ten times or more. The genes are TRBV7-2 and TRBJ2-5; D is possibly TRBD1 (5 bases). Germline lookup yields CDR1 SGHTA and CDR2 FQGNSA. The CDR3 is made up of 15 amino acids. Between the trimmed V and J ends, which lost 3 bases and 1 base, there was a span of 12 bases. In DNA form, the CDR3 reads TGTGCCAGCAGCTTGGACACCGTACTCCAAGAGACCCAGTACTTC. Its translation: CASSLDTVLQETQYF.

This clonotype is classed as medium-sized. The chain links TRBV5-1 to TRBJ1-1, with a tentative D call TRBD1 (5 bases). Germline V CDR1 and CDR2: SGHRS, YFSETQ. The CDR3 consists of 13 residues. The germline V and J ends were trimmed by 2 bases and 3 bases, with 8 bases remaining between them. The CDR3 nucleotides read TGCGCCAGCAGCTTTGACAGAGACACTGAAGCTTTCTTT. It is translated as CASSFDRDTEAFF.

This clonotype was recorded at least ten times. In DNA form, the CDR3 reads TGTGCCAGCAGCCAATTACAGGGGGCAAACGGCTACACCTTC. It is translated as CASSQLQGANGYTF. The chain recombines TRBV7-2 with TRBJ1-2; 9 bases align to TRBD1. V was pared by 5 bases and J by 8 bases, with 9 bases of the junction left unmatched. Germline assignment: CDR1 SGHTA and CDR2 FQGNSA. This CDR3 is 14 amino acids long. The variable domain in full, completed from reference TRBV7-2 and TRBJ1-2, reads GAGVSQSPSNKVTEKGKDVELRCDPISGHTALYWYRQSLGQGLEFLIYFQGNSAPDKSGLPSDRFSAERTGGSVSTLTIQRTQQEDSAVYLCASSQLQGANGYTFGSGTRLTVV.

There are many counts of this clonotype. This chain links TRBV20-1 with TRBJ1-5, with D maybe TRBD1 (6 bases). V was clipped by 6 bases and J by 0 bases, with 15 bases between them. There are 15 residues in the CDR3. Per germline, CDR1 DFQATT and CDR2 SNEGSKA (reference sequence). The CDR3 region is CSATYMGASNQPQHF. In DNA form, the CDR3 reads TGCAGTGCCACATATATGGGGGCTAGCAATCAGCCCCAGCATTTT.

This clonotype was recorded only once. This may stem from a read error, because a much larger clone lies one nucleotide away. The chain couples TRBV11-3 to TRBJ1-5, with 8 bases that match TRBD1. The germline V gene has CDR1 SGHNT and CDR2 YENEEA. With 4 bases clipped from V and 12 bases from J, the junction kept 5 bases outside the gene matches. The CDR3 covers 12 residues. The CDR3 DNA is TGTGCCAGCAGCTCCGACAGGGGCCACCAGCATTTT. Amino acid sequence: CASSSDRGHQHF.

This clonotype was counted at least ten times. The rearrangement links TRBV9 to TRBJ2-2, with D perhaps being TRBD1 or TRBD2 (5 bases each). The CDR3 runs to 15 residues. Germline CDR1 reads SGDLS; CDR2 reads YYNGEE. Between the trimmed V and J ends, which lost 0 bases and 5 bases, there was a span of 11 bases. CDR3 nucleotides: TGTGCCAGCAGCGTAGAGGGGTCGGGGACCGGGGAGCTGTTTTTT. Its translation is CASSVEGSGTGELFF.

This clonotype was seen ten or more times. CDR3 protein: CATSDSRGAKNIQYF. CDR3 sequence (DNA): TGTGCCACCAGTGATTCCCGGGGAGCCAAAAACATTCAGTACTTC. The chain couples TRBV24-1 to TRBJ2-4; TRBD2 might be the D (5 bases). V shed 2 bases and J shed 0 bases, with 7 bases lying between them. Germline-derived CDR1 and CDR2 are KGHDR and SFDVKD. The CDR3 runs 15 residues.

This clonotype appeared many times. The chain employs TRBV5-1 and TRBJ2-3; the match to TRBD2 covers 14 bases. V dropped 1 base and J dropped 10; count of bases not matched to a gene: 5. The germline CDR1 and CDR2 sequences are SGHRS and YFSETQ. The CDR3 spans 15 residues. CDR3 in amino acids: CASSLSGTSGGPQYF. The CDR3 DNA follows: TGCGCCAGCAGCTTGTCCGGGACTAGCGGGGGTCCGCAGTATTTT.